What follows are 31 T cell receptor beta chains derived from one specimen sequenced in a study of T cells in Graves' hyperthyroidism and ophthalmopathy. RNA transcripts served as the template for amplifying TCR beta CDR3 regions. HTBI primers drove first-round RT-PCR of the TCR CDR3. TCRdb redid the calling of the multiplex PCR reads with MiXCR, one entry per CDR3 protein. Of around 690,000 distinct CDR3 sequences listed, 17% are singletons. The sequencing sample was made of blood. These receptors came from a man between 50 and 59 years old with Graves' hyperthyroidism.

As regards this clonotype: This clone may be a read error of a much larger clone one base away. The J gene is TRBJ2-7, the V gene TRBV12-3 or TRBV12-4; D is perhaps TRBD1 (6 bases). The CDR3 length is 15 residues. Trimming left V 5 bases short and J 7 bases short, with 21 bases between. CDR3 residues: CASSGRTEGLGEQYF. DNA of the CDR3: TGTGCCAGCAGTGGGCGGACAGAGGGGTTGGGGGAGCAGTACTTC.

This clonotype appeared many times. This chain links TRBV12-3 or TRBV12-4 with TRBJ2-3, with no clear D. Between the trimmed V and J ends, which lost 4 bases and 10 bases, there was a span of 12 bases. The CDR3 has 12 amino acids. CDR3 bases: TGTGCCAGCAGTTCCTCGGGTAGCTCGCAGTATTTT. This sequence encodes CASSSSGSSQYF.

V gene TRBV19 combines with J gene TRBJ1-5, with a tentative D call TRBD1 (6 bases). Germline V CDR1 and CDR2: LNHDA, SQIVND (reference sequence). The CDR3 spans 13 residues. V gave up 3 bases and J gave up 8 bases, with 11 bases separating them. The CDR3 here is CASSIQGYEPQHF. In nucleotides, the CDR3 is TGTGCCAGTAGTATTCAGGGGTACGAGCCCCAGCATTTT.

In this sample, this clonotype turned up a few times. The DNA of the CDR3 is TGCGCCAGCAGCTTTAGTACGGCTAGCGGTATTATAGGGGAGACCCAGTACTTC. It translates to CASSFSTASGIIGETQYF. This chain connects TRBV5-1 to TRBJ2-5; 7 nucleotides line up with TRBD2. V was clipped by 2 bases and J by 5 bases; unmatched bases: 18. Germline CDR1 and CDR2: SGHRS and YFSETQ. The CDR3 contains 18 residues.

This clonotype was observed many times. The chain employs TRBV28 and TRBJ1-2; D may be TRBD1 (6 bases). The V gene's germline CDR1 is MDHEN and CDR2 SYDVKM. The ends were cut back, 7 bases at V and 3 bases at J, with 24 bases in the middle. The CDR3 is 17 residues long. CDR3 sequence reads: CASTFGHRGGRDYGYTF. CDR3 coding DNA: TGTGCCAGCACATTTGGCCATAGGGGGGGGCGAGACTATGGCTACACCTTC.

This chain uses TRBV19 with TRBJ2-7, with 8 bases lining up with TRBD2. Trimming at V came to 3 bases and at J to 8 bases, leaving 12 bases not matched to a gene. From germline, CDR1 is LNHDA and CDR2 SQIVND (reference sequence). This CDR3 comprises 15 residues. The CDR3 DNA follows: TGTGCCAGTAGTATGAAGTCAGCGGGAGTAAACAAGCAGTACTTC. It yields the protein CASSMKSAGVNKQYF.

The chain recombines TRBV30 with TRBJ1-1, with 9 bases identical to TRBD1. Germline-derived CDR1 and CDR2 are GTSNPN and SVGIG (reference sequence). The CDR3 spans 15 residues. With 7 bases clipped from V and 4 bases from J, the junction kept 13 bases outside the gene matches. CDR3: CASRRKQGAGTEAFF. For the CDR3, the DNA is TGTGCCTCACGACGTAAACAGGGGGCCGGCACTGAAGCTTTCTTT. Supplemented by reference TRBV30 and TRBJ1-1, the full variable domain reads SQTIHQWPATLVQPVGSPLSLECTVEGTSNPNLYWYRQAAGRGLQLLFYSVGIGQISSEVPQNLSASRPQDRQFILSSKKLLLSDSGFYLCASRRKQGAGTEAFFGQGTRLTVV.

This chain uses TRBV15 with TRBJ2-5, with 11 bases matching TRBD2. The V gene end was trimmed by 0 bases and the J gene end by 4 bases; junction bases not matched to a gene: 13. Germline CDR1 LNHNV, CDR2 YYDKDF (reference sequence). This CDR3 has 19 amino acids. CDR3 in DNA: TGTGCCACCAGCAGAGATCGGTTAGCGGGAGGGCTGGTAGGAGAGACCCAGTACTTC. Translated: CATSRDRLAGGLVGETQYF.

The chain employs TRBV13 and TRBJ2-1, with D possibly being TRBD1 (6 bases). V was shortened by 5 bases and J by 4 bases, with 12 bases between the two germline ends. This CDR3 is 14 amino acids long. Germline CDR1 reads PRHDT; CDR2 reads FYEKMQ (reference sequence). The CDR3 DNA reads as TGTGCCAGCAGCGTCCGGACAGCTTACAATGAGCAGTTCTTC. Translating gives CASSVRTAYNEQFF. The complete variable domain, with remaining parts taken from reference TRBV13 and TRBJ2-1, reads AAGVIQSPRHLIKEKRETATLKCYPIPRHDTVYWYQQGPGQDPQFLISFYEKMQSDKGSIPDRFSAQQFSDYHSELNMSSLELGDSALYFCASSVRTAYNEQFFGPGTRLTVL.

The V and J genes are TRBV19 and TRBJ1-2; D is unresolved. The CDR3 length is 13 residues. Germline V gives CDR1 LNHDA, CDR2 SQIVND (reference sequence). Trimming stripped 6 bases from V and 3 bases from J, with 11 bases between. The CDR3 region has the DNA TGTGCCAGTAGCGTGGAACTAGACTATGGCTACACCTTC. It yields the protein CASSVELDYGYTF.

This clonotype has at least ten counts. The chain uses TRBV11-2 and TRBJ2-5; TRBD2 agrees at 9 bases. Unmatched junction bases numbered 7, after V lost 6 bases and J lost 2 bases. Germline-derived CDR1 and CDR2 are SGHAT and FQNNGV. This CDR3 is built from 15 residues. The CDR3 nucleotides are TGTGCCAGCAGATGGAGTAGCGGGAGTCAAGAGACCCAGTACTTC. This gives the protein CASRWSSGSQETQYF.

This clonotype came up a few times. The junction does not match germline at one end; this may be a read error. V gene TRBV7-3 combines with J gene TRBJ2-2, with 8 bases that match TRBD2. The CDR3 contains 15 residues. Germline CDR1 reads SGHTA; CDR2 reads FQGTGA. CDR3 in amino acids: CAGSLTSGNTGELFF. The CDR3, as DNA: TGTGCCGGCAGCTTAACTAGCGGTAACACCGGGGAGCTGTTTTTT.

In this sample, this clonotype turned up many times. The V and J genes are TRBV2 and TRBJ2-6; D is unresolved. Germline lookup yields CDR1 SNHLY and CDR2 FYNNEI. Trimming pared 4 bases from V and 0 bases from J, leaving 7 bases between. This CDR3 spans 15 amino acids. The CDR3 coding sequence is TGTGCCAGCAGTGGTTCAGTCTCTGGGGCCAACGTCCTGACTTTC. Protein sequence: CASSGSVSGANVLTF.

This clonotype was picked up a small number of times. V gene TRBV27 combines with J gene TRBJ2-7, with TRBD1 matching 7 bases. Per germline, CDR1 MNHEY and CDR2 SMNVEV (reference sequence). The CDR3 spans 18 residues. The ends lost 3 bases at V and 3 bases at J; junction bases unmatched: 17. The CDR3 here is CASSFDWLGQRTHYEQYF. Written as DNA, the CDR3 is TGTGCCAGCAGTTTCGACTGGCTGGGACAGCGCACCCACTACGAGCAGTACTTC.

This clonotype has only a few counts. The CDR3 nucleotides are TGTGCCAGTAGAAGCCAGGGTAATTACAATGAGCAGTTCTTC. Encoded protein: CASRSQGNYNEQFF. The rearrangement uses TRBV19 and TRBJ2-1; possibly TRBD1 for D (5 bases). V was pared by 6 bases and J by 4 bases, with 13 bases between. The germline V gene encodes CDR1 LNHDA and CDR2 SQIVND (reference sequence). The CDR3 is 14 residues long.

The rearrangement uses TRBV6-1 and TRBJ2-1; tentative D call: TRBD2 (6 bases). V lost 6 bases, J lost 2 bases, and 11 bases lay in between. The CDR3 runs 14 residues. Germline values: CDR1 MNHNS, CDR2 SASEGT. Written as DNA, the CDR3 is TGTGCCAGCAGCCCTAGCGCCCCCTACAATGAGCAGTTCTTC. Its protein product is CASSPSAPYNEQFF.

The gene calls are TRBV5-6 and TRBJ1-1; D gene uncertain. V lost 0 bases and J lost 0, with 9 bases in between. The CDR3 consists of 15 residues. CDR1 is SGHDT, CDR2 YYEEEE, per germline. The CDR3 nucleotides read TGTGCCAGCAGCTTGGAACCGCGAATGAACACTGAAGCTTTCTTT. This encodes CASSLEPRMNTEAFF. Variable domain in full (rest from reference TRBV5-6 and TRBJ1-1): DAGVTQSPTHLIKTRGQQVTLRCSPKSGHDTVSWYQQALGQGPQFIFQYYEEEERQRGNFPDRFSGHQFPNYSSELNVNALLLGDSALYLCASSLEPRMNTEAFFGQGTRLTVV.

This clonotype was detected many times. CDR3 residues: CAISHDSGSSYEQYF. CDR3 bases: TGTGCCATCAGCCACGACTCGGGGAGCTCCTACGAGCAGTACTTC. This rearrangement joins TRBV28 to TRBJ2-7, with D perhaps matching TRBD2 (5 bases). Trimming took 10 bases from V and 0 from J, leaving 19 bases between them. This CDR3 comprises 15 residues. CDR1 MDHEN and CDR2 SYDVKM come from the germline V gene.

The V and J genes are TRBV7-9 and TRBJ2-1; 14 bases line up with TRBD2. CDR1 is SEHNR, CDR2 FQNEAQ, per germline (reference sequence). This CDR3 comprises 17 residues. V gave up 6 bases and J gave up 4 bases; unmatched junction bases: 8. CDR3 DNA sequence: TGTGCCAGCAGGAGGACAGGGACTAGCGGGAGATACAATGAGCAGTTCTTC. Its translation is CASRRTGTSGRYNEQFF.

This clonotype was detected many times. The rearrangement joins TRBV12-3 or TRBV12-4 to TRBJ2-7; maybe TRBD2 (5 bases). The CDR3 extends over 12 amino acids. Trimming left V 10 bases short and J 5 bases short, with 15 bases between. The CDR3 DNA reads TGTGCCACCTCAAGGGAGTACCACGAGCAGTACTTC. Translation: CATSREYHEQYF.

In its sample, this clonotype was seen many times. The V gene is TRBV19, the J gene TRBJ2-1, with D uncertain. The germline gives CDR1 LNHDA, CDR2 SQIVND (reference sequence). The V gene lost 0 bases and the J gene lost 5 bases, with 8 bases spanning the gap. The CDR3 is 14 residues long. Written as DNA, the CDR3 is TGTGCCAGTAGTATAGATCGAGGAGACAATGAGCAGTTCTTC. It yields the protein CASSIDRGDNEQFF.

The chain is built from TRBV18 and TRBJ2-2; the D is unclear. This CDR3 has 16 residues. Germline values: CDR1 KGHSH, CDR2 LQKENI. Trimming stripped 3 bases from V and 6 bases from J, with 17 bases between. CDR3 bases: TGTGCCAGCTCACCTCCGGGCTCCGAGAATCCCGGGGAGCTGTTTTTT. Encoded protein: CASSPPGSENPGELFF.

This clonotype was detected many times. The chain carries TRBV6-1 and TRBJ1-2; 8 positions match TRBD1. Germline CDR1 reads MNHNS; CDR2 reads SASEGT. V shed 5 bases, J shed 8 bases, and the junction held 10 bases outside the gene matches. The CDR3 sequence is 14 residues long. The CDR3 sequence: CASSIQGANRGYTF. The DNA for the CDR3 is TGTGCCAGCAGTATTCAGGGGGCGAATAGGGGCTACACCTTC.

This clonotype was observed many times. The V and J genes are TRBV7-8 and TRBJ1-5; no clear D. The CDR3 runs to 13 residues. From germline, CDR1 is SGHVS and CDR2 FQNEAQ. V was trimmed by 6 bases and J by 7 bases, leaving 13 bases between them. CDR3 DNA: TGTGCCAGCAGTCCACTCAATGGGCAGCCCCAGCATTTT. It codes for CASSPLNGQPQHF.

This chain links TRBV19 with TRBJ2-5, with D perhaps TRBD2 (5 bases). V was pared by 4 bases and J by 2 bases, with 11 bases between. This CDR3 comprises 14 residues. The germline CDR1 and CDR2 sequences are LNHDA and SQIVND (reference sequence). DNA of the CDR3: TGTGCCAGTAGTACCAGAAGAGGGCAAGAGACCCAGTACTTC. Translating it yields CASSTRRGQETQYF. The variable domain in full, completed from reference TRBV19 and TRBJ2-5, reads DGGITQSPKYLFRKEGQNVTLSCEQNLNHDAMYWYRQDPGQGLRLIYYSQIVNDFQKGDIAEGYSVSREKKESFPLTVTSAQKNPTAFYLCASSTRRGQETQYFGPGTRLLVL.

This clonotype has at least ten counts. This chain connects TRBV29-1 to TRBJ2-7; 9 nucleotides match TRBD1. Trimming removed 3 bases from V and 2 bases from J; junction bases left unmatched: 5. Germline-derived CDR1 and CDR2 are SQVTM and ANQGSEA. The CDR3 runs 14 residues. CDR3 DNA: TGCAGCGTTGAGGACAGGGGTAAGGCCTACGAGCAGTACTTC. Protein: CSVEDRGKAYEQYF.

This clonotype was observed at least ten times. The genes are TRBV18 and TRBJ2-5; 7 nucleotides line up with TRBD1. J gave up 0 bases and V 4 bases, and 5 bases lay outside the gene matches. There are 15 residues in the CDR3. From germline, CDR1 is KGHSH and CDR2 LQKENI. Here the CDR3 DNA reads TGTGCCAGCTCACGGGGACAGAAGTACCAAGAGACCCAGTACTTC. This codes for CASSRGQKYQETQYF.

The table lists this clonotype with a few counts. V gene TRBV7-2 combines with J gene TRBJ1-5; 11 nucleotides line up with TRBD1. This CDR3 has 16 amino acids. From germline, CDR1 is SGHTA and CDR2 FQGNSA. V lost 5 bases and J lost 2; bases outside the gene matches: 5. The CDR3 DNA follows: TGTGCCAGCAGCCCGGGACAGGGGGTCCGCAATCAGCCCCAGCATTTT. This gives the protein CASSPGQGVRNQPQHF.

There are many counts of this clonotype. The chain uses TRBV7-2 and TRBJ1-5; a possible D gene is TRBD1 (5 bases). The germline gives CDR1 SGHTA, CDR2 FQGNSA. The ends were cut back, 4 bases at V and 6 bases at J, with 19 bases in the middle. There are 16 residues in the CDR3. The CDR3 is CASSSGLRGHGQPQHF. As DNA, the CDR3 is TGTGCCAGCAGCTCCGGTTTGAGGGGCCACGGTCAGCCCCAGCATTTT. Full variable domain (outside the CDR3, taken from reference TRBV7-2 and TRBJ1-5): GAGVSQSPSNKVTEKGKDVELRCDPISGHTALYWYRQSLGQGLEFLIYFQGNSAPDKSGLPSDRFSAERTGGSVSTLTIQRTQQEDSAVYLCASSSGLRGHGQPQHFGDGTRLSIL.

The CDR3 coding sequence is TGTGCCAGCAGCTTGGTCGAGCGGGAGGGTAGCACAGATACGCAGTATTTT. Amino acids: CASSLVEREGSTDTQYF. The chain combines TRBV5-6 with TRBJ2-3, with 10 bases that match TRBD2. The CDR3 covers 17 residues. In germline, CDR1 is SGHDT, CDR2 YYEEEE. The V and J ends lost 0 bases and 0 bases, in that order; junction bases with no gene match: 4.

This clonotype appeared many times. Here the CDR3 reads CASSPDLPGQGRGEQFF. Written as DNA, the CDR3 is TGTGCCAGCTCACCCGACCTACCGGGACAGGGACGTGGTGAGCAGTTCTTC. The chain is built from TRBV18 and TRBJ2-1; TRBD1 agrees at 9 bases. CDR3 length: 17 residues. Trimming cost V 3 bases and J 9 bases; bases outside gene matches: 15. Germline assignment: CDR1 KGHSH and CDR2 LQKENI. Combining the CDR3 with reference TRBV18 and TRBJ2-1 gives the whole variable domain NAGVMQNPRHLVRRRGQEARLRCSPMKGHSHVYWYRQLPEEGLKFMVYLQKENIIDESGMPKERFSAEFPKEGPSILRIQQVVRGDSAAYFCASSPDLPGQGRGEQFFGPGTRLTVL.